This entry lists 8 T cell receptor beta chains sequenced from one sample in a study of cytomegalovirus exposure and HLA in healthy donors (dated by TCRdb to about 2017). The library came from the immunoSEQ multiplex PCR assay. The multiplex PCR relied on a mix of 60 forward primers for TCR Vbeta segments and 13 reverse primers for TCR Jbeta segments. Drawn from immuneACCESS, this table holds only the in-frame rearrangements with V and J called that TCRdb kept. Clones are partly lost; checked studies trace under half to an unresolved V gene and leave the rest unexplained. This sample holds over 100,000 clones; about 8.5% were observed only once. The ten largest clones take up approximately 5% of the sample. What was sequenced was PBMCs. The receptors were sampled from a man in his forties in good health and CMV-seronegative.

This clone appeared a few times. The V and J genes are TRBV7-6 and TRBJ2-7; TRBD1 agrees at 10 bases. J lost 5 bases, V lost 3 bases, and 4 bases had no gene match. The germline gives CDR1 SGHVS, CDR2 FNYEAQ. This CDR3 is 14 amino acids long. This CDR3 reads CASSFETGGHEQYF. The DNA for the CDR3 is TGTGCCAGCAGCTTTGAGACAGGGGGCCACGAGCAGTACTTC.

This clone has only a few counts. The J gene is TRBJ1-2, the V gene TRBV6-1, with D possibly TRBD1 on 6 matching bases. Trimming stripped 5 bases from V and 0 bases from J, with 10 bases between. Germline assignment: CDR1 MNHNS and CDR2 SASEGT. The CDR3 is made up of 14 amino acids. The CDR3 is CASSPGATNYGYTF. The CDR3 nucleotides are TGTGCCAGCAGTCCAGGGGCAACTAACTATGGCTACACCTTC.

This clone was seen a few times. J is TRBJ2-2 and V is TRBV5-4; 8 bases are a match to TRBD2. CDR1 and CDR2 from the germline V gene are SGHNT and YYREEE (reference sequence). The CDR3 loop spans 16 amino acids. V lost 2 bases to trimming and J lost 5 bases; unmatched junction nucleotides: 8. The CDR3 sequence: CASSFGGGPGTGELFF. The CDR3 DNA reads as TGTGCCAGCAGCTTCGGGGGGGGGCCCGGGACCGGGGAGCTGTTTTTT.

This clone was seen only a few times. The rearrangement joins TRBV19 to TRBJ1-5; 9 bases align to TRBD1. The CDR3 has 15 amino acids. In germline, CDR1 is LNHDA, CDR2 SQIVND (reference sequence). Trimming took 5 bases from V and 4 from J; bases not matched to a gene: 6. The CDR3 sequence is CASSFRTGANQPQHF. In nucleotides, the CDR3 is TGTGCCAGTAGTTTCCGGACAGGGGCAAATCAGCCCCAGCATTTT. Full variable domain (missing parts from reference TRBV19 and TRBJ1-5): DGGITQSPKYLFRKEGQNVTLSCEQNLNHDAMYWYRQDPGQGLRLIYYSQIVNDFQKGDIAEGYSVSREKKESFPLTVTSAQKNPTAFYLCASSFRTGANQPQHFGDGTRLSIL.

Note on this clone: Within the sample, other DNA sequences also encode this same CDR3. This sequence joins TRBV6-5 and TRBJ1-1, with 8 bases lining up with TRBD1. This CDR3 has 16 amino acids. CDR1 is MNHEY and CDR2 is SVGAGI in the germline V gene. The J segment lost 0 bases and the V segment lost 4 bases, leaving 7 bases of the junction unmatched. CDR3 DNA: TGTGCCAGCAGTTGGACGGCAGGGGGCTTGAACACTGAAGCTTTCTTT. This codes for CASSWTAGGLNTEAFF.

The CDR3 sequence: CASSESNYYEQYF. The CDR3 bases are TGCGCCAGCAGTGAGTCGAACTACTACGAGCAGTACTTC. V and J are TRBV10-2 and TRBJ2-7; D ambiguous. The CDR3 is 13 amino acids. Germline assignment: CDR1 WSHSY and CDR2 SAAADI. V shed 0 bases and J shed 3 bases, with 6 bases lying between them.

CDR3 in DNA: TGTGCCAGCAGCAGAAGCGGGAGCGTTTACAATGAGCAGTTCTTC. It yields the protein CASSRSGSVYNEQFF. The J gene is TRBJ2-1, the V gene TRBV27, with 8 bases fitting TRBD2. This CDR3 region has 15 residues. Germline V gene sequence: CDR1 MNHEY, CDR2 SMNVEV (reference sequence). The junction had 8 bases not matched to a gene; V was cut back by 6 bases and J by 4 bases.

The genes are TRBV6-1 and TRBJ1-6, with TRBD1 matching over 8 bases. From germline, CDR1 is MNHNS and CDR2 SASEGT. The V gene end was trimmed by 7 bases and the J gene end by 4 bases; junction bases not matched to a gene: 3. This CDR3 has 14 residues. This CDR3 is CASKTGEYNSPLHF. In nucleotides, the CDR3 is TGTGCCAGCAAGACAGGGGAATATAATTCACCCCTCCACTTT.